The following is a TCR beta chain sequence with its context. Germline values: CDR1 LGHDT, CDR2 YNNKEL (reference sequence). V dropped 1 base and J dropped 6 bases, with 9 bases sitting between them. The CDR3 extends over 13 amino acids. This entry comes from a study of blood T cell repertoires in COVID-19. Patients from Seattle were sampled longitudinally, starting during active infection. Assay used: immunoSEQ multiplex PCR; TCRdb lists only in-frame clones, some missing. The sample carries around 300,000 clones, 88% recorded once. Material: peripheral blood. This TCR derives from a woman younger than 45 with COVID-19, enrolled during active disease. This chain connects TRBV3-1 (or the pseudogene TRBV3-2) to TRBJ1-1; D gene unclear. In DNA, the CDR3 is TGTGCCAGCAGCCAAGGGTTGAGAGCTGAAGCTTTCTTT. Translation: CASSQGLRAEAFF.